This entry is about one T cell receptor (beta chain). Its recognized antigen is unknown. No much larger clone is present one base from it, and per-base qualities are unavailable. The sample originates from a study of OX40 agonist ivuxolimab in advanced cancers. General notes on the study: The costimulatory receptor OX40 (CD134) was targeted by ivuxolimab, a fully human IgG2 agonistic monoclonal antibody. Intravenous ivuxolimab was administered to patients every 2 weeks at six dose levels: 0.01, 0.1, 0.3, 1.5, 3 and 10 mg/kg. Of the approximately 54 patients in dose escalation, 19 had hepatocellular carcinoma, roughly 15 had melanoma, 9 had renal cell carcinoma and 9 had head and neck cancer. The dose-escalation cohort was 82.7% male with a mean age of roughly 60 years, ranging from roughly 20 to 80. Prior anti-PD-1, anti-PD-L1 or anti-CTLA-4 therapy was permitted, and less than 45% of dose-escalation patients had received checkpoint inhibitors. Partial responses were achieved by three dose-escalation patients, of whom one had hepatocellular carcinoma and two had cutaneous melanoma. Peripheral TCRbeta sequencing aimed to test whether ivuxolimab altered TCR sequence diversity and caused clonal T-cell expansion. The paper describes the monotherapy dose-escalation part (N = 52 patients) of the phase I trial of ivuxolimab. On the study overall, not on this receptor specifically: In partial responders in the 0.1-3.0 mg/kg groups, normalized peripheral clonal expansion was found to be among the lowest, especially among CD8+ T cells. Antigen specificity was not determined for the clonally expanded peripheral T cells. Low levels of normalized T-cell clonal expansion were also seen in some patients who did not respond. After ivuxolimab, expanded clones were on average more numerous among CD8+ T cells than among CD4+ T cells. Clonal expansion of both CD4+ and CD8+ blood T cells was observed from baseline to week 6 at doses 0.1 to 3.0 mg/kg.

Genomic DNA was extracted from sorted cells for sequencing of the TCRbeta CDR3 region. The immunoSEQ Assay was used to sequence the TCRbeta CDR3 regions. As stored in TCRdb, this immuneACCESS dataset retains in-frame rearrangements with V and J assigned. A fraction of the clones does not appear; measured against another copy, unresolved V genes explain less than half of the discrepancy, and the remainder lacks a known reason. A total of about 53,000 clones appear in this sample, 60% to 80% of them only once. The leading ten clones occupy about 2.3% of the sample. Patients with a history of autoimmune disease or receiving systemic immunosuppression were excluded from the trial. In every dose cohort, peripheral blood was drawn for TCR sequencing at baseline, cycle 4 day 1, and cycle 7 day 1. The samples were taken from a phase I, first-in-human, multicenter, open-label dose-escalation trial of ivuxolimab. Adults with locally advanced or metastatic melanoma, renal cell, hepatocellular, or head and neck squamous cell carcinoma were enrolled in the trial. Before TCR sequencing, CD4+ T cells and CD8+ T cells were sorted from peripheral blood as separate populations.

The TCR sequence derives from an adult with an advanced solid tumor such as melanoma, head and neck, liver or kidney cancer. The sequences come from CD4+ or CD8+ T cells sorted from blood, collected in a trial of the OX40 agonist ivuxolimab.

The bases are TGTGCCAGTAAGAGTAGCGGGGGACCTAGCACAGATACGCAGTATTTT. Its translation reads: CASKSSGGPSTDTQYF. The sequence joins TRBV19 to TRBJ2-3, with 9 middle bases fitting TRBD2. Per the germline V gene (reference sequence), LNHDA is the CDR1 and SQIVND is the CDR2. For this chain, trimming is 7 bases at the V end and 0 bases at the J end, and the number of junction bases without a gene match is 8. From the cysteine through the phenylalanine, the CDR3 covers 16 amino acids. Only the CDR3 DNA is retained, 48 bases long and in frame from the first base.